This TCR beta chain was documented in a study of shared clonotypes between healthy human individuals. Looking at the study overall: The cohort comprised a couple of women and a few men. Their ages spanned 18 to 49 years.

Clones were sequenced by immunoSEQ multiplex PCR, and TCRdb holds only the in-frame ones, with some missing. The data show around 650,000 clones, about 95% seen once. The CDR3 runs 16 residues. Germline loops: CDR1 SGHVS, CDR2 FNYEAQ. Trimming removed 4 bases from V and 4 bases from J; junction bases left unmatched: 11. Comments on this clone: Its antigen remains unidentified.

Study-level findings and limits: Clonotypes that were shared across a few donors made up approximately 5% of naive CD4 clonotypes.

It was CD45RO-negative cells, positively selected for CCR7, that made up naive CD8 cells, with terminally differentiated effector memory CD45RA+ cells excluded. The clonotype was recovered from a woman in her twenties or thirties in good health. The sequencing input was naive CD8+ T cells sorted from blood. The chain is built from TRBV7-6 and TRBJ2-7; 9 nucleotides agree with TRBD1. DNA for the CDR3: TGTGCCAGCAGCTCCCAACTGACAGGGGGATTGTACGAGCAGTACTTC. Its translation: CASSSQLTGGLYEQYF.